The source of this T cell receptor (beta chain) is a study of breast tumors, draining lymph nodes, adjacent tissues. Study results and limitations: Tumor and nontumor repertoires were significantly more similar in luminal-like than in basal-like breast cancer.

The CDR3 extends over 16 amino acids. V lost 6 bases and J lost 2; bases outside the gene matches: 10. The germline CDR1 and CDR2 sequences are SGHKS and YYEKEE (reference sequence). This clonotype has ten or more counts. Its antigen is unknown. TCRdb re-analysed the multiplex PCR reads in MiXCR, keeping a single row per CDR3 protein. The sample records 14,000 to 15,000 distinct CDR3 sequences, around 47% being singletons. The sequencing input was tumor-adjacent breast tissue. This TCR was sampled from a female donor with breast cancer. Some clones in this sample may be carry-over from other donors' samples. V usage is TRBV5-5 and J usage is TRBJ2-2; 7 positions agree with TRBD1. In nucleotides, the CDR3 is TGTGCCAGCATCTCCCTGAAGGGGGCTAACACCGGGGAGCTGTTTTTT. It translates to CASISLKGANTGELFF.